This entry lists 14 T cell receptor beta chains sequenced from one sample in a study of shared clonotypes between healthy human individuals. Method: immunoSEQ multiplex PCR; TCRdb's copy keeps in-frame clones and lacks some. This sample yields millions of clones, of which roughly 95% are seen a single time; 0.1% to 0.15% belongs to the top ten. Sequencing was done on a sample of naive CD4+ T cells sorted from blood. Subset noted: CD45RA+ positively selected. These receptor sequences come from a man aged 18 to 30 in good health.

The V and J genes are TRBV19 and TRBJ2-1; 10 nucleotides match TRBD2. Germline CDR1 reads LNHDA; CDR2 reads SQIVND (reference sequence). CDR3 length: 18 amino acids. V lost 3 bases, J lost 3 bases, and 11 bases stayed unmatched. The CDR3 loop reads CASSIGGASGSYYNEQFF. CDR3 sequence (DNA): TGTGCCAGTAGTATTGGAGGGGCTAGCGGGAGTTACTACAATGAGCAGTTCTTC. Full variable domain (outside the CDR3, taken from reference TRBV19 and TRBJ2-1): DGGITQSPKYLFRKEGQNVTLSCEQNLNHDAMYWYRQDPGQGLRLIYYSQIVNDFQKGDIAEGYSVSREKKESFPLTVTSAQKNPTAFYLCASSIGGASGSYYNEQFFGPGTRLTVL.

The chain recombines TRBV10-2 with TRBJ2-2; D gene uncertain. Deletions cut 0 bases from V and 4 bases from J, with 6 bases between. The CDR3 is 14 amino acids. Germline-derived CDR1 and CDR2 are WSHSY and SAAADI. This chain's CDR3 is CASSESGTTGELFF. The CDR3 nucleotides are TGCGCCAGCAGTGAGTCGGGTACCACCGGGGAGCTGTTTTTT.

This clone was seen once. The chain carries TRBV2 and TRBJ1-2; D is uncertain. The ends were cut back, 8 bases at V and 1 base at J, with 14 bases in the middle. The CDR3 sequence is 14 residues long. Per the germline V gene, CDR1 is SNHLY and CDR2 is FYNNEI. DNA of the CDR3: TGTGCCAGCGGGAAGACTTCCCTTAACTATGGCTACACCTTC. Amino acids: CASGKTSLNYGYTF.

The CDR3 region is CASSLPDDTQYF. The CDR3 DNA is TGCGCCAGCAGCTTACCAGATGATACGCAGTATTTT. The chain carries TRBV5-1 and TRBJ2-3; the D is unclear. The CDR3 spans 12 residues. Germline V gene data show CDR1 as SGHRS and CDR2 as YFSETQ. Trimming shortened V by 2 bases and J by 6 bases, and 7 bases separated the two germline ends.

The chain joins TRBV30 to TRBJ1-2; TRBD1 matches at 9 bases. V was pared by 3 bases and J by 7 bases, with 6 bases of the junction left unmatched. Germline-derived CDR1 and CDR2 are GTSNPN and SVGIG (reference sequence). The CDR3 totals 13 residues. The CDR3 DNA reads as TGTGCCTGGAGCCCGGGACAGGGCCCTGGCTACACCTTC. It encodes CAWSPGQGPGYTF. Full variable domain (missing parts from reference TRBV30 and TRBJ1-2): SQTIHQWPATLVQPVGSPLSLECTVEGTSNPNLYWYRQAAGRGLQLLFYSVGIGQISSEVPQNLSASRPQDRQFILSSKKLLLSDSGFYLCAWSPGQGPGYTFGSGTRLTVV.

This rearrangement joins TRBV5-1 to TRBJ2-3, with D unclear. Germline V CDR1 and CDR2: SGHRS, YFSETQ. This CDR3 comprises 15 residues. V lost 1 base, J lost 0 bases, and 9 bases lay in between. This chain's CDR3 is CASSLPSPSTDTQYF. In DNA form, the CDR3 reads TGCGCCAGCAGCTTGCCCAGCCCTAGCACAGATACGCAGTATTTT.

The V and J genes are TRBV6-6 and TRBJ2-1, with D tentatively TRBD2 (6 bases). Trimming shortened V by 10 bases and J by 3 bases, and 16 bases separated the two germline ends. Germline V gives CDR1 MNHNY, CDR2 SVGAGI (reference sequence). CDR3 length: 14 residues. The CDR3 reads CATRRGESYNEQFF. CDR3 bases: TGTGCCACCCGGAGGGGCGAGAGCTACAATGAGCAGTTCTTC.

V gene TRBV25-1 combines with J gene TRBJ2-1; 8 bases agree with TRBD1. The trim removed 8 bases at V and 6 bases at J, leaving 6 bases unmatched. CDR1 is MGHDK and CDR2 is SYGVNS in the germline V gene. CDR3 length: 13 amino acids. CDR3 sequence (DNA): TGTGCCAGCGGACCGGGACAGGTCAATGAGCAGTTCTTC. Encoded protein: CASGPGQVNEQFF. The variable domain in full, with the rest retrieved from reference TRBV25-1 and TRBJ2-1, is EADIYQTPRYLVIGTGKKITLECSQTMGHDKMYWYQQDPGMELHLIHYSYGVNSTEKGDLSSESTVSRIRTEHFPLTLESARPSHTSQYLCASGPGQVNEQFFGPGTRLTVL.

The chain joins TRBV14 to TRBJ1-2; 7 bases line up with TRBD1. CDR1 is SGHDN, CDR2 FVKESK, per germline. This CDR3 is built from 15 residues. The V segment lost 2 bases and the J segment 4 bases; nucleotides outside the gene matches: 7. CDR3: CASSQRTGASYGYTF. The CDR3 nucleotides are TGTGCCAGCAGCCAACGTACAGGGGCAAGCTATGGCTACACCTTC.

The CDR3 reads CAWKRGVGNTIYF. The CDR3 coding sequence is TGTGCCTGGAAACGAGGGGTTGGAAACACCATATATTTT. The chain has TRBV30 and TRBJ1-3; D might be TRBD1 (5 bases). CDR1 GTSNPN and CDR2 SVGIG come from the germline V gene (reference sequence). The CDR3 length is 13 residues. Trimming removed 4 bases from V and 3 bases from J, with 10 bases in between.

This clone has just a few counts. V is TRBV7-9 and J is TRBJ2-2, with unresolved D. The germline gives CDR1 SEHNR, CDR2 FQNEAQ (reference sequence). The CDR3 has 16 residues. V was shortened by 3 bases and J by 6 bases, with 17 bases between the two germline ends. This CDR3 reads CASSLNGPNSPGELFF. For the CDR3, the DNA is TGTGCCAGCAGCTTGAATGGACCCAACTCCCCCGGGGAGCTGTTTTTT.

The chain recombines TRBV25-1 with TRBJ2-5, with D maybe TRBD2 (6 bases). CDR1 and CDR2 (germline): MGHDK, SYGVNS. This CDR3 is 15 amino acids long. Trimming stripped 2 bases from V and 2 bases from J, with 12 bases between. In nucleotides, the CDR3 is TGTGCCAGCAGTGAAAGGGGCGGGGCACAAGAGACCCAGTACTTC. It encodes CASSERGGAQETQYF. Combining the CDR3 with reference TRBV25-1 and TRBJ2-5 gives the whole variable domain EADIYQTPRYLVIGTGKKITLECSQTMGHDKMYWYQQDPGMELHLIHYSYGVNSTEKGDLSSESTVSRIRTEHFPLTLESARPSHTSQYLCASSERGGAQETQYFGPGTRLLVL.

The V gene is TRBV7-2, the J gene TRBJ2-4, with a weak D call TRBD1 (6 bases). There are 14 residues in the CDR3. V lost 6 bases to trimming and J lost 6 bases, with 15 bases between them. Germline-derived CDR1 and CDR2 are SGHTA and FQGNSA. The CDR3 DNA reads as TGTGCCAGCAGATCAGGGGCGGGTGGAAACATTCAGTACTTC. Residues: CASRSGAGGNIQYF.

The chain uses TRBV9 and TRBJ2-7; tentatively, D is TRBD1 (6 bases). The CDR3 totals 14 residues. CDR1 and CDR2 from the germline V gene are SGDLS and YYNGEE. V dropped 0 bases and J dropped 3 bases, with 10 bases sitting between them. The CDR3 spells CASSVGIGGYEQYF. The CDR3 DNA sequence: TGTGCCAGCAGCGTAGGAATAGGGGGCTACGAGCAGTACTTC.